The 3 T cell receptor beta chains given below trace back to one sample, sequenced in a study of cytotoxic CD8 clonotypes in ibrutinib-treated CLL. Only in-frame clones appear in the TCRdb table, and some are missing; sequencing was by immunoSEQ multiplex PCR. The data show 76,000 or so clones, around four fifths seen once. The sample consisted of PBMCs, taken after 24 months of ibrutinib treatment. Receptors originate from a human donor with chronic lymphocytic leukemia.

The V and J genes are TRBV29-1 and TRBJ2-3; D gene uncertain. This CDR3 has 14 residues. Germline V gives CDR1 SQVTM, CDR2 ANQGSEA. Trimming removed 5 bases at V and 0 bases at J, with 12 bases between. The CDR3 region has the DNA TGCAGCGTTCAATCAGGCGGAAGCACAGATACGCAGTATTTT. Translation gives CSVQSGGSTDTQYF.

CDR3 DNA sequence: TGTGCCAGCAGTTTTTTCGGTTCAAGTACCGGGGAGCTGTTTTTT. This encodes CASSFFGSSTGELFF. J is TRBJ2-2 and V is TRBV27; D not resolved. CDR1 MNHEY and CDR2 SMNVEV come from the germline V gene (reference sequence). The CDR3 extends over 15 amino acids. Trimming took off 3 bases at V and 5 bases at J, with 13 bases between the two ends.

This clone was detected only a few times. The V call is TRBV19, the J call TRBJ2-2, with D possibly matching TRBD1 (5 bases). CDR1 is LNHDA and CDR2 is SQIVND in the germline V gene (reference sequence). The CDR3 runs to 14 residues. The V end was cut by 6 bases, the J end by 0 bases, with 8 bases between. The CDR3 loop is CASRETANTGELFF. The CDR3 coding sequence is TGTGCCAGTAGGGAGACAGCGAACACCGGGGAGCTGTTTTTT.